Listed here are 17 T cell receptor beta chains from one sample, sequenced in a study of molecular identifiers for immune sequencing clone quantification. A single record per CDR3 protein comes from TCRdb applying MiXCR to the PCR reads. The table lists over 600,000 distinct CDR3 sequences, 20% of them singletons. Sequences were obtained from naive CD8+ T cells from blood, with Jurkat cell RNA spiked in. The subset: FACS-sorted CD8+CD4-CCR7+CD45RA+ naive T cells. The source of these receptors is a human donor in good health. Some libraries in this study had Jurkat cell RNA spiked in.

This clonotype was counted at least ten times. The CDR3 protein is CASSIGAESYEQYF. CDR3 nucleotides: TGTGCCAGTAGTATCGGGGCGGAATCCTACGAGCAGTACTTC. The chain links TRBV19 to TRBJ2-7; D assignment may be TRBD1 or TRBD2 (5 bases each). Trimming removed 3 bases at V and 1 base at J, with 10 bases between. The germline V gene has CDR1 LNHDA and CDR2 SQIVND (reference sequence). This CDR3 region has 14 residues.

This clonotype was observed many times. Here the CDR3 reads CASSYGTGITEAFF. CDR3 bases: TGTGCCAGCAGTTACGGGACAGGGATTACTGAAGCTTTCTTT. The chain couples TRBV6-2 or TRBV6-3 to TRBJ1-1; 9 bases match TRBD1. The CDR3 runs to 14 residues. Germline V CDR1 and CDR2: MNHEY, SVGEGT. V was clipped by 2 bases and J by 5 bases; unmatched bases: 3.

The sample holds many counts of this clonotype. The chain employs TRBV3-1 and TRBJ2-5, with a weak D call TRBD2 (6 bases). This CDR3 comprises 17 residues. V shed 0 bases and J shed 0 bases, with 14 bases lying between them. Per the germline V gene, CDR1 is LGHDT and CDR2 is YNNKEL (reference sequence). Here the CDR3 DNA reads TGTGCCAGCAGCCAAGATTTGATGAGCGGGCACCAAGAGACCCAGTACTTC. The encoded protein is CASSQDLMSGHQETQYF.

This clonotype was seen many times. The rearrangement uses TRBV19 and TRBJ2-7; TRBD1 matches 9 bases. This CDR3 spans 16 amino acids. CDR1 LNHDA and CDR2 SQIVND come from the germline V gene (reference sequence). With 0 bases clipped from V and 4 bases from J, the junction kept 7 bases outside the gene matches. The CDR3, as DNA: TGTGCCAGTAGTATAGATCTTGTACAGGGGGCATACGAGCAGTACTTC. It codes for CASSIDLVQGAYEQYF.

This clonotype was detected ten times or more. The chain is built from TRBV7-8 and TRBJ2-3, with 12 bases matching TRBD2. Germline V gene sequence: CDR1 SGHVS, CDR2 FQNEAQ. V gave up 2 bases and J gave up 0 bases; unmatched junction bases: 6. CDR3 length equals 18 residues. CDR3 nucleotide sequence: TGTGCCAGCAGCTTATTACTAGCGGGGGGTCCTAGCACAGATACGCAGTATTTT. This encodes CASSLLLAGGPSTDTQYF. Looking up the rest from reference TRBV7-8 and TRBJ2-3 gives the full variable domain: GAGVSQSPRYKVAKRGQDVALRCDPISGHVSLFWYQQALGQGPEFLTYFQNEAQLDKSGLPSDRFFAERPEGSVSTLKIQRTQQEDSAVYLCASSLLLAGGPSTDTQYFGPGTRLTVL.

This clonotype was found many times. The V call is TRBV19, the J call TRBJ2-1; D ambiguous. The CDR3 runs to 14 residues. V was cut by 0 bases and J by 6 bases, with 9 bases left in between. Germline-derived CDR1 and CDR2 are LNHDA and SQIVND (reference sequence). DNA for the CDR3: TGTGCCAGTAGTATAGAGGGCAGGACCAATGAGCAGTTCTTC. Translating gives CASSIEGRTNEQFF.

Details on this clonotype: A read error may explain this, as a much larger clone is one base away. V is TRBV19 and J is TRBJ2-5, with D perhaps being TRBD1 or TRBD2 (5 bases each). This CDR3 spans 13 amino acids. Germline CDR1 LNHDA, CDR2 SQIVND (reference sequence). Here the CDR3 DNA reads TGTGCCAGTAGTATTGGAGGTGTTGGGACCCAGTGCTTC. Encoded protein: CASSIGGVGTQCF.

This clonotype came up many times. The chain couples TRBV11-2 to TRBJ2-7; TRBD2 is a possible D gene (6 bases). The CDR3 covers 16 residues. Trimming left V 7 bases short and J 2 bases short, with 21 bases between. Germline V gene lookup returns CDR1 SGHAT and CDR2 FQNNGV. The CDR3 bases are TGTGCCAGCACCTCCTTGGAGGGGTCAACTGCCTACGAGCAGTACTTC. It specifies CASTSLEGSTAYEQYF.

There are many counts of this clonotype. The rearrangement joins TRBV4-1 to TRBJ1-6; D not certain. Per the germline V gene, CDR1 is MGHRA and CDR2 is YSYEKL. Trimming pared 3 bases from V and 1 base from J, leaving 10 bases between. The CDR3 is 16 residues long. DNA for the CDR3: TGCGCCAGCAGCCACACCACGGTTTCCTATAATTCACCCCTCCACTTT. Protein: CASSHTTVSYNSPLHF.

This clonotype has a count of ten or more. The chain carries TRBV9 and TRBJ1-6, with D unresolved. The CDR3 extends over 13 amino acids. The V gene lost 3 bases and the J gene lost 10 bases, with 11 bases spanning the gap. Germline-derived CDR1 and CDR2 are SGDLS and YYNGEE. The CDR3 reads CASSDSLGSPLHF. For the CDR3, the DNA is TGTGCCAGCAGCGATAGCCTAGGCTCACCCCTCCACTTT.

This clonotype was seen repeatedly, ten times or more. The chain joins TRBV4-2 to TRBJ2-3; D remains ambiguous. The CDR3 sequence is 18 residues long. V lost 0 bases and J 2 bases, leaving 18 bases between the germline ends. From germline, CDR1 is LGHNA and CDR2 YNFKEQ. This CDR3 is CASSQEGSAGFFTDTQYF. The DNA for the CDR3 is TGTGCCAGCAGCCAAGAGGGGTCAGCCGGTTTTTTCACAGATACGCAGTATTTT.

This clonotype was found a few times. The chain combines TRBV7-2 with TRBJ1-4, with D perhaps matching TRBD1 (5 bases). Germline V gives CDR1 SGHTA, CDR2 FQGNSA. The CDR3 contains 18 residues. Between the trimmed V and J ends, which lost 1 base and 8 bases, there was a span of 23 bases. The CDR3, as DNA: TGTGCCAGCAGCTTAGATTTGAGGCAGGGAGACTTAGGGGAAAAACTGTTTTTT. Protein product: CASSLDLRQGDLGEKLFF.

This clonotype has a count of ten or more. This chain joins TRBV5-4 and TRBJ1-4; no clear D gene. This CDR3 contains 16 residues. Germline CDR1 reads SGHNT; CDR2 reads YYREEE (reference sequence). The V and J ends lost 4 bases and 0 bases respectively, with 13 bases between them. This chain's CDR3 is CASSHFDGTTNEKLFF. In nucleotides, the CDR3 is TGTGCCAGCAGCCATTTCGACGGGACAACTAATGAAAAACTGTTTTTT.

The DNA of the CDR3 is TGTGCCAGCAGTTTATCGATAGGGGAACCCTACGAGCAGTACTTC. Translating gives CASSLSIGEPYEQYF. The chain couples TRBV27 to TRBJ2-7; a weak D match, TRBD1 (5 bases). Germline values: CDR1 MNHEY, CDR2 SMNVEV (reference sequence). The V gene lost 0 bases and the J gene lost 2 bases, with 11 bases spanning the gap. The CDR3 length is 15 residues.

As regards this clonotype: A read error may explain this, as a much larger clone is one base away. J is TRBJ1-1 and V is TRBV20-1; perhaps TRBD1 as D (5 bases). Looked up from germline, CDR1 is DFQATT and CDR2 is SNEGSKA (reference sequence). The CDR3 contains 15 residues. The chain's CDR3 is CSARVLVQGNTEALF. The CDR3 DNA sequence: TGCAGTGCTAGAGTCCTAGTCCAGGGAAACACTGAAGCTCTCTTT.

The chain carries TRBV15 and TRBJ2-2, with TRBD1 matching 9 bases. The J segment lost 4 bases and the V segment lost 5 bases, leaving 5 bases of the junction unmatched. The germline gives CDR1 LNHNV, CDR2 YYDKDF (reference sequence). The CDR3 length is 15 residues. The DNA of the CDR3 is TGTGCCACCAGCGTAGACAGGGGGGGCACCGGGGAGCTGTTTTTT. Encoded protein: CATSVDRGGTGELFF.

There are many counts of this clonotype. The rearrangement joins TRBV7-9 to TRBJ1-2; 8 bases line up with TRBD1. Trimming cost V 5 bases and J 4 bases; bases outside gene matches: 9. CDR3 length: 15 residues. CDR1 SEHNR and CDR2 FQNEAQ come from the germline V gene (reference sequence). CDR3 coding DNA: TGTGCCAGCAGCGTCCCCGGACAGGGTTTCTATGGCTACACCTTC. Amino acids: CASSVPGQGFYGYTF.